Ten or more counts support the clone carrying this T cell receptor beta chain. Its target is unknown. The data belong to a study of T cells in Graves' hyperthyroidism and ophthalmopathy. Notes on the study in general: Ophthalmopathy got predicted by the model a median around six months before its onset.

PBMCs came from 10 ml fresh peripheral blood. Amplification yielded TCR beta CDR3 regions, with RNA transcripts as the source. The HTBI set primed first-round TCR CDR3 RT-PCR. TCRdb reprocessed the multiplex PCR reads with MiXCR, giving one entry per CDR3 protein. The profile shows roughly 560,000 distinct CDR3 sequences, approximately 15% of them singletons. Sequenced sample: blood. The sequence was obtained from a woman between 35 and 50 years old with Graves' ophthalmopathy.

Here the CDR3 reads CASSLRARYQETQYF. CDR3 DNA sequence: TGTGCCAGCAGTTTACGGGCGAGGTACCAAGAGACCCAGTACTTC. The chain employs TRBV28 and TRBJ2-5; D unresolved. This CDR3 region has 15 residues. Trimming took 2 bases from V and 0 from J, leaving 10 bases between them. In germline, CDR1 is MDHEN, CDR2 SYDVKM.